The 11 T cell receptor beta chains presented below share a single source sample, sequenced in a study of shared clonotypes between healthy human individuals. Naive-designated CD8 cells lacked CD45RO, were positively enriched for CCR7, and omitted terminally differentiated effector memory CD45RA+ cells. This table comes from immunoSEQ multiplex PCR, and its TCRdb copy is limited to in-frame clones, with some not included. The sample gives roughly 2,000,000 clones, roughly 94% of which show up once; less than 1.5% is in the top ten. Sequencing used naive CD8+ T cells sorted from blood. These receptors were obtained from a man between 18 and 29 years old in good health.

The chain carries TRBV6-1 and TRBJ2-7; no clear D gene. Germline V gene lookup returns CDR1 MNHNS and CDR2 SASEGT. This CDR3 region has 13 residues. Trimming pared 3 bases from V and 5 bases from J, leaving 11 bases between. The CDR3 DNA follows: TGTGCCAGCAGTGAGCTGGAGAAGAACGAGCAGTACTTC. It yields the protein CASSELEKNEQYF.

This clone appeared a single time. The chain carries TRBV7-9 and TRBJ2-3, with D perhaps TRBD1 (5 bases). V was cut by 5 bases and J by 5 bases, with 23 bases left in between. The CDR3 runs 17 residues. Germline V gene sequence: CDR1 SEHNR, CDR2 FQNEAQ (reference sequence). The CDR3 bases are TGTGCCAGCAGCCCCACACAGGACCCAATAAGAGGAGATACGCAGTATTTT. Encoded protein: CASSPTQDPIRGDTQYF.

The rearrangement joins TRBV2 to TRBJ2-1, with TRBD2 matching over 12 bases. This CDR3 contains 16 residues. CDR1 is SNHLY, CDR2 FYNNEI, per germline. The junction had 9 bases not matched to a gene; V was cut back by 4 bases and J by 8 bases. CDR3 DNA sequence: TGTGCCAGCAGTGTTGGGACTAGCGGGTTGAGTGATGAGCAGTTCTTC. This gives the protein CASSVGTSGLSDEQFF. The full variable domain, completed using reference TRBV2 and TRBJ2-1, is EPEVTQTPSHQVTQMGQEVILRCVPISNHLYFYWYRQILGQKVEFLVSFYNNEISEKSEIFDDQFSVERPDGSNFTLKIRSTKLEDSAMYFCASSVGTSGLSDEQFFGPGTRLTVL.

The rearrangement uses TRBV18 and TRBJ2-1; D gene ambiguous. The germline V gene encodes CDR1 KGHSH and CDR2 LQKENI. The CDR3 extends over 13 amino acids. V lost 4 bases, J lost 2 bases, and 6 bases lay in between. The CDR3, as DNA: TGTGCCAGCTCACAACACACCTACAATGAGCAGTTCTTC. Residues: CASSQHTYNEQFF.

This chain connects TRBV28 to TRBJ2-7; 8 nucleotides line up with TRBD1. Trimming removed 6 bases from V and 9 bases from J; junction bases left unmatched: 22. The CDR3 is made up of 17 amino acids. Germline V gives CDR1 MDHEN, CDR2 SYDVKM. CDR3 in amino acids: CASSLPPEGQARIVQYF. The CDR3 nucleotides are TGTGCCAGCAGCTTACCTCCTGAGGGACAGGCCCGAATAGTGCAGTACTTC.

The chain couples TRBV27 to TRBJ1-1; D may be TRBD1 (6 bases). The V end was cut by 8 bases, the J end by 3 bases, with 10 bases between. From germline, CDR1 is MNHEY and CDR2 SMNVEV (reference sequence). This CDR3 spans 12 amino acids. This CDR3 reads CASFRGDTEAFF. CDR3 DNA: TGTGCCAGCTTTAGGGGGGACACTGAAGCTTTCTTT.

This chain connects TRBV11-2 to TRBJ2-5; tentatively, D is TRBD1 or TRBD2 (5 bases each). CDR1 and CDR2 from the germline V gene are SGHAT and FQNNGV. V was shortened by 0 bases and J by 8 bases, with 13 bases between the two germline ends. CDR3 length equals 14 residues. The CDR3, as DNA: TGTGCCAGCAGCTTAGATGGGGGTCCGGACACCCAGTACTTC. This encodes CASSLDGGPDTQYF.

CDR3 bases: TGTGCCAGCAGCTCTCCCCTTTCTAGAATCGTCTCCGGGGAGCTGTTTTTT. Protein: CASSSPLSRIVSGELFF. The chain employs TRBV7-9 and TRBJ2-2; D not resolved. The germline V gene encodes CDR1 SEHNR and CDR2 FQNEAQ (reference sequence). CDR3 size: 17 residues. Trimming pared 4 bases from V and 6 bases from J, leaving 21 bases between. Full variable domain (remainder filled in from reference TRBV7-9 and TRBJ2-2): DTGVSQNPRHKITKRGQNVTFRCDPISEHNRLYWYRQTLGQGPEFLTYFQNEAQLEKSRLLSDRFSAERPKGSFSTLEIQRTEQGDSAMYLCASSSPLSRIVSGELFFGEGSRLTVL.

V is TRBV9 and J is TRBJ2-4; TRBD1 or TRBD2 may be the D gene (6 bases each). CDR1 and CDR2 (germline): SGDLS, YYNGEE. The CDR3 totals 15 residues. The ends were cut back, 0 bases at V and 2 bases at J, with 9 bases in the middle. This CDR3 is CASSVGGGPKNIQYF. CDR3 coding DNA: TGTGCCAGCAGCGTAGGAGGGGGGCCCAAAAACATTCAGTACTTC.

The V call is TRBV4-1, the J call TRBJ2-7; 7 bases agree with TRBD1. The germline CDR1 and CDR2 sequences are MGHRA and YSYEKL. The CDR3 is 15 amino acids. Losses at the gene ends were 0 bases for V and 5 bases for J; bases not matched to a gene: 7. The DNA for the CDR3 is TGCGCCAGCAGCCAAGAAGAGGGGGCGCTTAACGAGCAGTACTTC. It is translated as CASSQEEGALNEQYF.

The V gene is TRBV30, the J gene TRBJ2-7; 9 positions agree with TRBD1. The junction had 4 bases not matched to a gene; V was cut back by 5 bases and J by 2 bases. This CDR3 has 13 residues. Germline lookup yields CDR1 GTSNPN and CDR2 SVGIG (reference sequence). CDR3 residues: CAWGTGITYEQYF. CDR3 nucleotides: TGTGCCTGGGGGACAGGGATTACCTACGAGCAGTACTTC.